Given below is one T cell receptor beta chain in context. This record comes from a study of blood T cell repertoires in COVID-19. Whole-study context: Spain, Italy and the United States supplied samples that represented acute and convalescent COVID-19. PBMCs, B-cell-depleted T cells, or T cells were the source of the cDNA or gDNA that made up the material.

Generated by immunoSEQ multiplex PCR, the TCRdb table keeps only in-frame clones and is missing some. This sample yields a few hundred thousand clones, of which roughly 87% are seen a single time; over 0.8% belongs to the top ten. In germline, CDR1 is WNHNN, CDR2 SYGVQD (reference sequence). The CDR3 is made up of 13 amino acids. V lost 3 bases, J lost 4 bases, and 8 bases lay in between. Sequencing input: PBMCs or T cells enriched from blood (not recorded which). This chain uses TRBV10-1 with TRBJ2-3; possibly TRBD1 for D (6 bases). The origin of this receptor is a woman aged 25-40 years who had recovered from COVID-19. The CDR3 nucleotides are TGCGCCAGCAGTGATGGGACATCAGATACGCAGTATTTT. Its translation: CASSDGTSDTQYF.